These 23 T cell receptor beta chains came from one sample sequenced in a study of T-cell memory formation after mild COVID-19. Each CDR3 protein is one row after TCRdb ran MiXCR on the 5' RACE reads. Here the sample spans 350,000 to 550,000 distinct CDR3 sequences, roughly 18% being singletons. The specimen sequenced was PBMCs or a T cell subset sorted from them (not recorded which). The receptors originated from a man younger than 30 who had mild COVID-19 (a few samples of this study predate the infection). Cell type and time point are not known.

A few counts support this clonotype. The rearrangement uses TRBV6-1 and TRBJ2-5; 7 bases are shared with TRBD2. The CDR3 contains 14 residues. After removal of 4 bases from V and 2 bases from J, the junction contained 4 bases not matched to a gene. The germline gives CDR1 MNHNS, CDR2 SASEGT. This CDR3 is CASSGAGPQETQYF. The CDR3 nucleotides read TGTGCCAGCAGTGGAGCGGGGCCGCAAGAGACCCAGTACTTC.

The CDR3 is CASSLTPGLSYEQYF. In nucleotides, the CDR3 is TGTGCCAGCAGCTTGACCCCGGGGCTTTCCTACGAGCAGTACTTC. This chain joins TRBV7-2 and TRBJ2-7; the D call may be TRBD1 or TRBD2 (5 bases each). CDR1 and CDR2 from the germline V gene are SGHTA and FQGNSA. The V end lost 3 bases, the J end lost 1 base, and 13 bases lay between the germline ends. This CDR3 is built from 15 residues.

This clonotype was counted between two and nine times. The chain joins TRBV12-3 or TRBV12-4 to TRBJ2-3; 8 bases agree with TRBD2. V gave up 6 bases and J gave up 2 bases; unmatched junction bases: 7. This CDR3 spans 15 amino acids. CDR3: CASSIRGGHTDTQYF. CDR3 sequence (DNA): TGTGCCAGCAGCATCCGGGGGGGGCACACAGATACGCAGTATTTT.

The DNA of the CDR3 is TGCGCCAGCAGCTTGTCGGCAGGGGCCGTCAATCAGCCCCAGCATTTT. Its translation is CASSLSAGAVNQPQHF. J is TRBJ1-5 and V is TRBV5-1; D is possibly TRBD1 (6 bases). The CDR3 runs to 16 residues. Between the trimmed V and J ends, which lost 1 base and 3 bases, there was a span of 14 bases. Per the germline V gene, CDR1 is SGHRS and CDR2 is YFSETQ.

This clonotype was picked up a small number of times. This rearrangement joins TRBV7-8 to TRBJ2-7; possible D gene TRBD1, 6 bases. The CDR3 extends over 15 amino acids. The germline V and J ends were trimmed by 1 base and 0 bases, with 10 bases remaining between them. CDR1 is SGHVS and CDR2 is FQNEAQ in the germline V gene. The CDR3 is CASSLGQGTSYEQYV. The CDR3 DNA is TGTGCCAGCAGCTTAGGCCAGGGGACCTCCTACGAGCAGTACGTC.

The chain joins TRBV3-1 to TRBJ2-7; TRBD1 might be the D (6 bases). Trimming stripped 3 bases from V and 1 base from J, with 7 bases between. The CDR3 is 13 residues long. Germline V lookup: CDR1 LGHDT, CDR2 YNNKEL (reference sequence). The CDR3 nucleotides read TGTGCCAGCAGCCAGCAGGGGTCCTACGAGCAGTACGTC. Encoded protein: CASSQQGSYEQYV.

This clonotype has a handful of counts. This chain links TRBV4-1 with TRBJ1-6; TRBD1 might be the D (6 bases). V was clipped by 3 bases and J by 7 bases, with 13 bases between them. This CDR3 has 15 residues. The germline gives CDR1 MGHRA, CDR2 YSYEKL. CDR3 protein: CASSHIRDTNSPLHF. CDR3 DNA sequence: TGCGCCAGCAGCCATATACGGGACACGAATTCACCCCTCCACTTT.

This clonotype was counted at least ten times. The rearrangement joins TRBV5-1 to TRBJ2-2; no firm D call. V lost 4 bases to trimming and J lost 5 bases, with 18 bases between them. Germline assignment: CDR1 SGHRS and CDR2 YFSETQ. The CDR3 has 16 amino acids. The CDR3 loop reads CASSRESTYITGELFF. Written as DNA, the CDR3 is TGCGCCAGCAGCCGAGAGTCGACTTACATTACCGGGGAGCTGTTTTTT.

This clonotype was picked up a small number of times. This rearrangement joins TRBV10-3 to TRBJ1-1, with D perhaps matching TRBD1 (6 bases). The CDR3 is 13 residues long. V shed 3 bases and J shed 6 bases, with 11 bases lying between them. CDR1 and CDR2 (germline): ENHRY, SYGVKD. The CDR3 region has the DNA TGTGCCATCAGTGAAGAGGGGGGGTCTGAAGCTTTCTTT. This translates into CAISEEGGSEAFF.

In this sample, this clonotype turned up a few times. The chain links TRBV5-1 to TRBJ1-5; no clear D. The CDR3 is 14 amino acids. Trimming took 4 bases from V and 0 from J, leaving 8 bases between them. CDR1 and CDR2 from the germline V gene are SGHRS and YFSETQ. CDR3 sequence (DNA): TGCGCCAGCAGCGAAGGTAGTAGCAATCAGCCCCAGCATTTT. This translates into CASSEGSSNQPQHF.

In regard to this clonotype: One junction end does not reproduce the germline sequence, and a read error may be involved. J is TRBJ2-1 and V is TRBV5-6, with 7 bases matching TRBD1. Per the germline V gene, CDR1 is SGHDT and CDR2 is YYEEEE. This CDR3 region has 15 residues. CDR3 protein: CDSSLAPTGYNEQFF. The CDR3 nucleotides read TGTGACAGCAGCTTGGCTCCGACAGGGTACAATGAGCAGTTCTTC.

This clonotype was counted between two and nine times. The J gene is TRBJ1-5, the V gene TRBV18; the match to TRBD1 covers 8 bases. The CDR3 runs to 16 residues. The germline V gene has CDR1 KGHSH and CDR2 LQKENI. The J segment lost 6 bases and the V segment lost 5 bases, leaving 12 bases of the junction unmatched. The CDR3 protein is CASSGPGGTVGQPQHF. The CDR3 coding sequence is TGTGCCAGCTCAGGACCAGGGGGCACCGTTGGTCAGCCCCAGCATTTT.

The CDR3 here is CASSLAEGARETQYF. In DNA form, the CDR3 reads TGTGCCAGCAGCTTAGCGGAGGGGGCGCGAGAGACCCAGTACTTC. The gene calls are TRBV7-9 and TRBJ2-5; tentative D call: TRBD1 (7 bases). The CDR3 runs to 15 residues. The germline V gene encodes CDR1 SEHNR and CDR2 FQNEAQ (reference sequence). V shed 0 bases and J shed 4 bases, with 12 bases lying between them.

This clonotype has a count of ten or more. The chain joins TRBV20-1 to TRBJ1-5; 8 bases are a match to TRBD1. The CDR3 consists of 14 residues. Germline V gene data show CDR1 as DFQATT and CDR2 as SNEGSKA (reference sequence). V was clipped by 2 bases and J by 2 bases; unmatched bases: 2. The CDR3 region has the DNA TGCAGTGCTAGAAAGGGACAGGGCAATCAGCCCCAGCATTTT. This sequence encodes CSARKGQGNQPQHF.

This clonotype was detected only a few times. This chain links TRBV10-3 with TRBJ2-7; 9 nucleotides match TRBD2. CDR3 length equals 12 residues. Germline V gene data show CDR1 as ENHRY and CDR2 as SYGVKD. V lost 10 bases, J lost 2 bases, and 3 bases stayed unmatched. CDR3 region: CATRGGAYEQYF. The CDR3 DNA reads TGTGCCACCCGCGGGGGGGCCTACGAGCAGTACTTC.

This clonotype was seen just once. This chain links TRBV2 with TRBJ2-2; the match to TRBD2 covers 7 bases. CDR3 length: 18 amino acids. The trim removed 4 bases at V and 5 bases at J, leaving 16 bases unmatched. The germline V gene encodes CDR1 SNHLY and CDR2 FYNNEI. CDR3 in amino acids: CASSVGGFRTRGTGELFF. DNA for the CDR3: TGTGCCAGCAGTGTAGGTGGTTTCAGGACTAGAGGGACCGGGGAGCTGTTTTTT.

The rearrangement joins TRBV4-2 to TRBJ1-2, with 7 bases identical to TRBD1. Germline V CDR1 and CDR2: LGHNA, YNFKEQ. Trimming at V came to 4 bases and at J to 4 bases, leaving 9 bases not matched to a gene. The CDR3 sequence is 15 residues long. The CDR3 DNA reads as TGTGCCAGCAGCCCTTTGGAGGGGGCGGGCTATGGCTACACCTTC. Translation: CASSPLEGAGYGYTF.

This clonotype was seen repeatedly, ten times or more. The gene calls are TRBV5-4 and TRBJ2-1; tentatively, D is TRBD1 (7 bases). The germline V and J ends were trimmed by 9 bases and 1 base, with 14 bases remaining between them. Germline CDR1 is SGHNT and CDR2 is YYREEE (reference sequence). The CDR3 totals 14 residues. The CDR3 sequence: CATIPGGSYNEQFF. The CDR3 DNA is TGTGCCACCATCCCAGGGGGGTCCTACAATGAGCAGTTCTTC.

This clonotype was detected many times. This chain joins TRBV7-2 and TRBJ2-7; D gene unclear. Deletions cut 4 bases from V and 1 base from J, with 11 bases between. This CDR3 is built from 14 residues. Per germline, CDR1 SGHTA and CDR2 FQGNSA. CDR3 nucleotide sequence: TGTGCCAGCAGCTACTGGGCCTTATCCTACGAGCAGTACTTC. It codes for CASSYWALSYEQYF. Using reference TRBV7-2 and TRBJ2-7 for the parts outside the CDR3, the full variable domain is GAGVSQSPSNKVTEKGKDVELRCDPISGHTALYWYRQSLGQGLEFLIYFQGNSAPDKSGLPSDRFSAERTGGSVSTLTIQRTQQEDSAVYLCASSYWALSYEQYFGPGTRLTVT.

CDR3 sequence (DNA): TGCGCCAGCAGCTCCTACCCTAGCGGATCTAGCACAGATACGCAGTATTTT. It encodes CASSSYPSGSSTDTQYF. The chain is built from TRBV5-1 and TRBJ2-3, with 7 positions matching TRBD2. Per germline, CDR1 SGHRS and CDR2 YFSETQ. There are 17 residues in the CDR3. J lost 0 bases, V lost 3 bases, and 10 bases had no gene match.

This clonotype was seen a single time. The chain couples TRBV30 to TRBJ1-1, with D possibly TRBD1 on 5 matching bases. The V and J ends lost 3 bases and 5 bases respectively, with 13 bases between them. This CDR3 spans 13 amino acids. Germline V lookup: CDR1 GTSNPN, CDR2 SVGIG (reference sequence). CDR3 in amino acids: CAWSVNGGTEAFF. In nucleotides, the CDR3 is TGTGCCTGGAGCGTTAATGGGGGAACTGAAGCTTTCTTT.

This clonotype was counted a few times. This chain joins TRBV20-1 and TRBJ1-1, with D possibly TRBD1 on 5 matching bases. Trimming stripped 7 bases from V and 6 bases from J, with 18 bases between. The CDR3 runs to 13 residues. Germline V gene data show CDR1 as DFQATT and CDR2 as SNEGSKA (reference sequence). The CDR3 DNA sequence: TGCAGTGTCTCATCGGGGGTAGTAGCTGAAGCTTTCTTT. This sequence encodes CSVSSGVVAEAFF.

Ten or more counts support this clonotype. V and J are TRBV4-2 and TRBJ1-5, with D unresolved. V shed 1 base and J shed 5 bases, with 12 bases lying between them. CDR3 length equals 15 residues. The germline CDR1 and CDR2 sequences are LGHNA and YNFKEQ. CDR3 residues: CASSQVTDIHQPQHF. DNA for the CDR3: TGTGCCAGCAGCCAAGTTACAGATATTCATCAGCCCCAGCATTTT.